This entry lists 21 T cell receptor beta chains sequenced from one sample in a study of blood T cell repertoires in COVID-19. TCRdb keeps only in-frame clones here, not all; method: immunoSEQ multiplex PCR. The repertoire includes about 120,000 clones, 75% to 90% of them detected once, and approximately 27% sits in the top ten. Sequences were obtained from peripheral blood. Receptors were obtained from a man in his 70s with active or convalescent COVID-19.

The table lists this clone with a count of one. The rearrangement uses TRBV7-9 and TRBJ2-3; 8 nucleotides match TRBD1. The CDR3 sequence is 14 residues long. Germline lookup yields CDR1 SEHNR and CDR2 FQNEAQ (reference sequence). V shed 4 bases and J 2 bases; nucleotides not matched to a gene: 2. CDR3 DNA sequence: TGTGCCAGCAGCTCGACAGGGGTCACAGATACGCAGTATTTT. Amino acid sequence: CASSSTGVTDTQYF.

The chain joins TRBV6-6 to TRBJ2-3; perhaps TRBD2 as D (5 bases). Germline V gene lookup returns CDR1 MNHNY and CDR2 SVGAGI (reference sequence). V dropped 5 bases and J dropped 2 bases, with 17 bases sitting between them. The CDR3 is 16 residues long. The CDR3 loop is CASSRKEAVNTDTQYF. CDR3 coding DNA: TGTGCCAGCAGTCGGAAAGAAGCGGTAAACACAGATACGCAGTATTTT.

The chain employs TRBV6-5 and TRBJ1-2; no reliable D call. There are 15 residues in the CDR3. V was pared by 2 bases and J by 4 bases, with 14 bases between. Germline V lookup: CDR1 MNHEY, CDR2 SVGAGI. CDR3 nucleotide sequence: TGTGCCAGCAGTTACGGTCGGGAACGGGGCTATGGCTACACCTTC. The encoded protein is CASSYGRERGYGYTF.

This clone came up a few times. The chain employs TRBV7-8 and TRBJ1-2, with D maybe TRBD1 (5 bases). Looked up from germline, CDR1 is SGHVS and CDR2 is FQNEAQ. V lost 4 bases, J lost 14 bases, and 32 bases lay in between. The CDR3 is 17 residues long. The CDR3 region is CASSSQGLGQGIPIRTF. The CDR3 DNA is TGTGCCAGCAGCTCCCAGGGCCTTGGCCAGGGTATCCCCATCAGGACCTTC.

The rearrangement joins TRBV6-5 to TRBJ2-7, with 10 nucleotides matching TRBD1. V was pared by 5 bases and J by 4 bases, with 8 bases of the junction left unmatched. The length of the CDR3 is 15 residues. Germline values: CDR1 MNHEY, CDR2 SVGAGI. This CDR3 reads CASSQGTGVSYEQYF. The CDR3 DNA reads TGTGCCAGCAGTCAGGGGACAGGGGTTAGTTACGAGCAGTACTTC.

The chain uses TRBV5-1 and TRBJ1-1; 10 bases agree with TRBD1. The germline V gene has CDR1 SGHRS and CDR2 YFSETQ. This CDR3 contains 17 residues. V shed 2 bases, J shed 1 base, and the junction held 8 bases outside the gene matches. The CDR3 protein is CASSLTGQGVKNTEAFF. Written as DNA, the CDR3 is TGCGCCAGCAGCTTAACCGGACAGGGGGTAAAGAACACTGAAGCTTTCTTT.

The chain joins TRBV5-1 to TRBJ2-5; D gene uncertain. Germline CDR1 is SGHRS and CDR2 is YFSETQ. There are 14 residues in the CDR3. V was shortened by 0 bases and J by 2 bases, with 8 bases between the two germline ends. CDR3 amino acids: CASSLDVQQETQYF. The CDR3, as DNA: TGCGCCAGCAGCTTGGATGTACAGCAAGAGACCCAGTACTTC.

The rearrangement uses TRBV28 and TRBJ2-3, with TRBD1 as a possible D gene (6 bases). The germline V gene has CDR1 MDHEN and CDR2 SYDVKM. There are 15 residues in the CDR3. The ends were cut back, 3 bases at V and 4 bases at J, with 14 bases in the middle. The CDR3 region has the DNA TGTGCCAGCAGTTTGGGCAGGGGAATCTCAGATACGCAGTATTTT. Protein sequence: CASSLGRGISDTQYF.

The chain employs TRBV7-9 and TRBJ2-3, with a possible D match to TRBD1 (5 bases). Germline loops: CDR1 SEHNR, CDR2 FQNEAQ (reference sequence). The CDR3 covers 14 residues. V was trimmed by 5 bases and J by 3 bases, leaving 12 bases between them. For the CDR3, the DNA is TGTGCCAGCAGCACCCAAGGGGTGACAGATACGCAGTATTTT. Translated, it gives CASSTQGVTDTQYF.

The chain couples TRBV7-9 to TRBJ2-3, with 12 bases identical to TRBD2. CDR3 size: 19 residues. With V trimmed by 5 bases and J by 0 bases, 12 bases remained unmatched. CDR1 and CDR2 (germline): SEHNR, FQNEAQ (reference sequence). The CDR3 loop is CASSPPSGRASISTDTQYF. The CDR3 nucleotides are TGTGCCAGCAGCCCCCCTAGCGGGAGGGCCTCGATAAGCACAGATACGCAGTATTTT.

The genes are TRBV2 and TRBJ2-7, with D maybe TRBD1 (5 bases). The CDR3 loop spans 12 amino acids. Germline CDR1 and CDR2: SNHLY and FYNNEI. The V gene lost 10 bases and the J gene lost 2 bases, with 12 bases spanning the gap. As DNA, the CDR3 is TGTGCCACCCAGGACACGCCCTACGAGCAGTACTTC. Amino acids: CATQDTPYEQYF.

The chain recombines TRBV4-2 with TRBJ2-5, with 9 nucleotides matching TRBD2. Germline assignment: CDR1 LGHNA and CDR2 YNFKEQ. CDR3 length: 16 residues. The J segment lost 4 bases and the V segment lost 2 bases, leaving 8 bases of the junction unmatched. The CDR3 DNA reads as TGTGCCAGCAGCCAATCCCCGGGACTAGCTGGAGAGACCCAGTACTTC. This sequence encodes CASSQSPGLAGETQYF.

This chain links TRBV27 with TRBJ2-7; TRBD2 agrees at 9 bases. The germline gives CDR1 MNHEY, CDR2 SMNVEV (reference sequence). The CDR3 has 15 amino acids. Trimming took 7 bases from V and 2 from J; bases not matched to a gene: 9. The CDR3 DNA reads as TGTGCCAGCACCCTGGCGGGGGGGGGAACCTACGAGCAGTACTTC. Translated, it gives CASTLAGGGTYEQYF.

The chain has TRBV9 and TRBJ2-1; 7 nucleotides match TRBD2. This CDR3 spans 17 amino acids. Germline V gives CDR1 SGDLS, CDR2 YYNGEE. Trimming took 2 bases from V and 1 from J; bases not matched to a gene: 9. CDR3 sequence: CASSVGTNTFSYNEQFF. DNA for the CDR3: TGTGCCAGCAGCGTGGGGACTAATACCTTTTCCTACAATGAGCAGTTCTTC.

The rearrangement links TRBV7-8 to TRBJ2-7, with 9 bases fitting TRBD2. The length of the CDR3 is 14 residues. Looked up from germline, CDR1 is SGHVS and CDR2 is FQNEAQ. V lost 1 base to trimming and J lost 6 bases; unmatched junction nucleotides: 4. In DNA form, the CDR3 reads TGTGCCAGCAGCTTAGGGGGACTAGCAACCGAGCAGTACTTC. Translated, it gives CASSLGGLATEQYF.

The chain combines TRBV5-1 with TRBJ2-1; 7 bases are shared with TRBD1. Germline loops: CDR1 SGHRS, CDR2 YFSETQ. CDR3 size: 15 residues. V gave up 3 bases and J gave up 0 bases; unmatched junction bases: 3. The CDR3 coding sequence is TGCGCCAGCAGCTCGACAGGGCCCTCCTACAATGAGCAGTTCTTC. Translation: CASSSTGPSYNEQFF.

This chain connects TRBV30 to TRBJ1-5; 10 bases agree with TRBD1. Germline CDR1 GTSNPN, CDR2 SVGIG (reference sequence). This CDR3 is built from 14 residues. V trimming: 2 bases; J trimming: 5 bases; junction bases outside the gene matches: 3. The CDR3 loop is CAWSPDRGHQPQHF. The CDR3 nucleotides are TGTGCCTGGAGTCCTGACAGGGGGCATCAGCCCCAGCATTTT.

The chain carries TRBV5-1 and TRBJ2-2; 9 bases are a match to TRBD1. The CDR3 is 15 amino acids. V lost 4 bases and J lost 2; bases outside the gene matches: 3. Germline CDR1 SGHRS, CDR2 YFSETQ. This chain's CDR3 is CASSGGQGNTGELFF. The CDR3 region has the DNA TGCGCCAGCAGCGGGGGACAGGGAAACACCGGGGAGCTGTTTTTT.

The chain uses TRBV28 and TRBJ2-7, with a tentative D call TRBD2 (5 bases). V lost 5 bases and J 6 bases, leaving 11 bases between the germline ends. The CDR3 has 12 residues. Germline V gene sequence: CDR1 MDHEN, CDR2 SYDVKM. The CDR3 DNA reads TGTGCCAGCAGTCTTGACGGGGTCGAGCAGTACTTC. Translation gives CASSLDGVEQYF.

The rearrangement uses TRBV5-4 and TRBJ1-2; TRBD1 agrees at 8 bases. V lost 1 base, J lost 2 bases, and 4 bases stayed unmatched. CDR1 SGHNT and CDR2 YYREEE come from the germline V gene (reference sequence). The CDR3 covers 15 residues. This CDR3 reads CASSLSGGRNYGYTF. CDR3 bases: TGTGCCAGCAGCTTGTCAGGGGGCAGGAACTATGGCTACACCTTC.

J is TRBJ2-3 and V is TRBV20-1; 8 nucleotides agree with TRBD2. The CDR3 is 11 amino acids. V was pared by 7 bases and J by 8 bases, with 5 bases of the junction left unmatched. Germline assignment: CDR1 DFQATT and CDR2 SNEGSKA (reference sequence). The chain's CDR3 is CSVVAGRTQYF. The CDR3 DNA is TGCAGTGTCGTAGCGGGACGTACGCAGTATTTT.